This TCR beta chain was obtained from a study of cytomegalovirus exposure and HLA in healthy donors. Study as a whole: Earlier, 110 million or so unique TCR beta sequences were recovered from approximately 180 million T cells by an analysis.

Regarding the study as a whole: Across all donors, roughly uniform sequencing depth was an assumption of the presence/absence analyses. When the data were analyzed later, several of the most significant clusters appeared to be linked to common viral pathogens.

Concerning this clone: The antigen is not known. Germline and junction disagree at one end, which may indicate a read error.

This CDR3 is 18 amino acids long. CDR1 and CDR2 from the germline V gene are SSHAT and FNYEAQ (reference sequence). Researchers ran the PCR with 60 Vbeta and 13 Jbeta primers. The method was immunoSEQ multiplex PCR; TCRdb's version includes in-frame clones alone and lacks a portion of them. The sample lists about 75,000 clones; roughly 82% were seen once. This chain joins TRBV7-7 and TRBJ2-2; 14 positions match TRBD2. This TCR came from a man in his sixties or seventies in good health and CMV-seropositive. Sequenced input: PBMCs. CDR3 nucleotides: TGTGCTAGCAGCCCTCGACTAGCGGGAGGGCCAGGGACCGGGGAGCTGTTTTTT. Residues: CASSPRLAGGPGTGELFF.